This TCR beta chain was identified during a study of cytotoxic CD8 clonotypes in ibrutinib-treated CLL. The wider study: A median approximately 12 months of treatment, range 6 to 36, preceded the collection of response samples.

Trimming shortened V by 3 bases and J by 7 bases, and 10 bases separated the two germline ends. This CDR3 has 12 residues. The germline V gene encodes CDR1 SGHVS and CDR2 FNYEAQ. Extraction of 1.5 to 2.5 micrograms of genomic DNA from cryopreserved PBMCs supplied material for TCR beta libraries. This clone was seen a handful of times. Profiled with immunoSEQ multiplex PCR; TCRdb holds only in-frame clones, not every one. The sample carries approximately 130,000 clones, around 80% recorded once. This rearrangement joins TRBV7-6 to TRBJ2-7; TRBD2 might be the D (5 bases). The receptor was derived from a human donor with chronic lymphocytic leukemia. Sequencing was performed on PBMCs, taken after 24 months of ibrutinib treatment. The DNA for the CDR3 is TGTGCCAGCAGCTTCGTTACGGGGGAGCAGTACTTC. Protein: CASSFVTGEQYF.